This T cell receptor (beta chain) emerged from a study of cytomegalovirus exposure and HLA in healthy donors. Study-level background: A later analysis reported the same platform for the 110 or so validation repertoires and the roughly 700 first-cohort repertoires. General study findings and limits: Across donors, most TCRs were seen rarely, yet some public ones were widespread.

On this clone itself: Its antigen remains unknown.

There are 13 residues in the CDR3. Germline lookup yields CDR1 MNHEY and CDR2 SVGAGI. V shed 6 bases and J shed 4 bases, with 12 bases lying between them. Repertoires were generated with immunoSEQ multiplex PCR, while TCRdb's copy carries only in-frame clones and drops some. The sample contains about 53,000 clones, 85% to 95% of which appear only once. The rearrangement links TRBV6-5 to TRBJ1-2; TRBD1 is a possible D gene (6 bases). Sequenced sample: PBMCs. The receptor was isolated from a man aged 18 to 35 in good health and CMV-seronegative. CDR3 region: CASSPGQLYGYTF. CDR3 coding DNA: TGTGCCAGCAGCCCTGGACAGCTCTATGGCTACACCTTC.